Below, 18 T cell receptor beta chains from the same sample are listed, as sequenced in a study of CXCR3-negative and CXCR3-positive naive CD8 T cells. Carrying UMI labels, the TRB cDNA libraries were prepared through 5' RACE. TCRdb reworked the 5' RACE reads into one entry per CDR3 protein, no DNA. In all, the sample yields 35,000 to 55,000 distinct CDR3 sequences. What was sequenced was naive CXCR3- CD8+ T cells from blood. Subset of the sample: CD45RO-CCR7+CD27+CD95- naive CD8+ T cells lacking CXCR3 (TNR3-). These receptors all stem from a human donor in good health. Some clones in this sample may be carry-over from other donors' samples.

J is TRBJ1-5 and V is TRBV6-5; TCRdb gives TRBD1 as the D gene, but with no DNA this cannot be confirmed. The CDR3 totals 14 residues. The germline V gene has CDR1 MNHEY and CDR2 SVGAGI. The CDR3 region is CASSSDRAYQPQHF.

V usage is TRBV29-1 and J usage is TRBJ2-3; TCRdb calls TRBD2, which cannot be checked without DNA. CDR3 length equals 16 residues. Germline V gene sequence: CDR1 SQVTM, CDR2 ANQGSEA. The CDR3 sequence is CSVVGQAGGLTDTQYF.

The V call is TRBV6-5, the J call TRBJ1-4; with no DNA, the TCRdb D assignment of TRBD1 cannot be verified. Germline values: CDR1 MNHEY, CDR2 SVGAGI. This CDR3 spans 15 amino acids. The CDR3 region is CASSPGARGAEKLFF.

This sequence joins TRBV25-1 and TRBJ2-7; TCRdb lists TRBD1, though no DNA is available to test this call. Germline CDR1 MGHDK, CDR2 SYGVNS. The CDR3 length is 13 residues. The CDR3 protein is CASSADRAYEQYF.

J is TRBJ2-1 and V is TRBV20-1; TCRdb designates TRBD2, a call that cannot be tested without DNA. Germline-derived CDR1 and CDR2 are DFQATT and SNEGSKA (reference sequence). CDR3 length: 14 amino acids. The chain's CDR3 is CSARGLAVNNEQFF.

The J gene is TRBJ2-1, the V gene TRBV5-1; with no DNA, the TCRdb D assignment of TRBD2 cannot be verified. Looked up from germline, CDR1 is SGHRS and CDR2 is YFSETQ. This CDR3 spans 16 amino acids. The chain's CDR3 is CASSLYVGPPNNEQFF.

The chain employs TRBV29-1 and TRBJ2-7; TCRdb reports TRBD2, a call that lacks DNA to check it against. This CDR3 has 13 residues. Germline-derived CDR1 and CDR2 are SQVTM and ANQGSEA. The CDR3 region is CSVEVAGDYEQYF.

The chain carries TRBV4-1 and TRBJ2-1; TCRdb's D call of TRBD2 is untestable without DNA. Germline CDR1 MGHRA, CDR2 YSYEKL. The CDR3 is made up of 18 amino acids. The CDR3 sequence is CASSQESLSGGSYNEQFF.

The rearrangement uses TRBV29-1 and TRBJ2-5; TCRdb reports TRBD1, a call that lacks DNA to check it against. There are 13 residues in the CDR3. The germline V gene encodes CDR1 SQVTM and CDR2 ANQGSEA. CDR3 amino acids: CSVEGTGEETQYF.

The V and J genes are TRBV5-1 and TRBJ2-5; TCRdb returns TRBD1, unconfirmable since there is no DNA. This CDR3 contains 14 residues. In germline, CDR1 is SGHRS, CDR2 YFSETQ. CDR3 sequence reads: CASSLWTVKETRYF. The full variable domain, with the rest looked up from reference TRBV5-1 and TRBJ2-5, is KAGVTQTPRYLIKTRGQQVTLSCSPISGHRSVSWYQQTPGQGLQFLFEYFSETQRNKGNFPGRFSGRQFSNSRSEMNVSTLELGDSALYLCASSLWTVKETRYFGPGTRLLVL.

This chain joins TRBV20-1 and TRBJ1-5; no DNA is available, so the TRBD1 call from TCRdb remains unchecked. The germline gives CDR1 DFQATT, CDR2 SNEGSKA (reference sequence). This CDR3 has 15 residues. The CDR3 loop reads CSARDMTGGSQPQHF.

The rearrangement links TRBV6-2 or TRBV6-3 to TRBJ1-5. This CDR3 contains 14 residues. Germline V lookup: CDR1 MNHEY, CDR2 SVGEGT. The CDR3 reads CASSYLGLREPQHF.

J is TRBJ2-3 and V is TRBV21-1; TCRdb outputs TRBD2, but without DNA this stays unchecked. TRBV21-1 is recorded as a pseudogene. The CDR3 sequence is 13 residues long. CDR3: CASIFGPTDTQYF.

This clonotype registers medium-sized by frequency. The chain is built from TRBV6-1 and TRBJ2-7; checking the TCRdb D call of TRBD1 is not possible without DNA. This CDR3 comprises 15 residues. The germline V gene encodes CDR1 MNHNS and CDR2 SASEGT. The CDR3 is CASRLDRGGTYEQYF.

The gene calls are TRBV6-5 and TRBJ2-5; TCRdb's D gene call, TRBD1, goes unchecked for lack of DNA. Germline CDR1 MNHEY, CDR2 SVGAGI. This CDR3 has 14 amino acids. The CDR3 loop is CASSPDRVQGTQYF.

V usage is TRBV4-3 and J usage is TRBJ2-3; there is no DNA to check the TCRdb D call of TRBD1. The CDR3 is 16 residues long. Germline CDR1 and CDR2: LGHNA and YSLEER. This CDR3 reads CASSPQPGTGTDTQYF.

V usage is TRBV7-6 and J usage is TRBJ2-5; TCRdb returns TRBD2, unconfirmable since there is no DNA. The CDR3 has 16 residues. From germline, CDR1 is SGHVS and CDR2 FNYEAQ. CDR3 protein: CASSLVVPAERDTQYF.

The genes are TRBV27 and TRBJ1-1. The germline gives CDR1 MNHEY, CDR2 SMNVEV (reference sequence). This CDR3 spans 14 amino acids. The CDR3 sequence: CASSPGALVPEAFF.